Listed here are 21 T cell receptor beta chains from one sample, sequenced in a study of blood T cell repertoires in COVID-19. Assay used: immunoSEQ multiplex PCR; TCRdb lists only in-frame clones, some missing. The sample holds about 64,000 clones, roughly 88% seen once. Sample: peripheral blood. The receptors stem from a man between 65 and 85 years old with acute or convalescent COVID-19.

The rearrangement uses TRBV6-5 and TRBJ1-3; unclear D gene. CDR3 length: 15 amino acids. The germline gives CDR1 MNHEY, CDR2 SVGAGI. V was pared by 2 bases and J by 0 bases, with 8 bases between. CDR3 bases: TGTGCCAGCAGTTACGCCGGAGGCTCTGGAAACACCATATATTTT. This encodes CASSYAGGSGNTIYF.

The chain has TRBV5-8 and TRBJ2-1, with 8 bases identical to TRBD2. Germline V gives CDR1 SGHTS, CDR2 YDEGEE. This CDR3 comprises 15 residues. J lost 3 bases, V lost 5 bases, and 7 bases had no gene match. The chain's CDR3 is CASSLAAGVYNEQFF. In DNA, the CDR3 is TGTGCCAGCAGTCTCGCAGCGGGGGTCTACAATGAGCAGTTCTTC.

This clone was seen a few times. The chain has TRBV6-2 or TRBV6-3 and TRBJ1-6; a weak D match, TRBD1 (5 bases). Germline V lookup: CDR1 MNHEY, CDR2 SVGEGT. V was trimmed by 6 bases and J by 3 bases, leaving 15 bases between them. The CDR3 has 16 amino acids. DNA for the CDR3: TGTGCCAGCAGCAGGACAAGTCGGCTCTATAATTCACCCCTCCACTTT. Amino acid sequence: CASSRTSRLYNSPLHF.

CDR3: CATSRDSRGARGFTEAFF. Here the CDR3 DNA reads TGTGCCACCAGCAGAGATTCTCGGGGGGCCAGGGGATTTACTGAAGCTTTCTTT. This chain joins TRBV15 and TRBJ1-1, with D perhaps matching TRBD1 (6 bases). The CDR3 consists of 18 residues. Germline CDR1 reads LNHNV; CDR2 reads YYDKDF (reference sequence). The V and J ends lost 0 bases and 5 bases respectively, with 22 bases between them. Combining the CDR3 with reference TRBV15 and TRBJ1-1 gives the whole variable domain DAMVIQNPRYQVTQFGKPVTLSCSQTLNHNVMYWYQQKSSQAPKLLFHYYDKDFNNEADTPDNFQSRRPNTSFCFLDIRSPGLGDTAMYLCATSRDSRGARGFTEAFFGQGTRLTVV.

This clone appeared once. The rearrangement uses TRBV10-3 and TRBJ2-2, with D possibly being TRBD1 (5 bases). The V end lost 0 bases, the J end lost 3 bases, and 11 bases lay between the germline ends. CDR1 and CDR2 (germline): ENHRY, SYGVKD. CDR3 length equals 16 residues. The CDR3 region is CAISESIRQHTGELFF. The CDR3 nucleotides are TGTGCCATCAGTGAGTCGATCCGACAGCACACCGGGGAGCTGTTTTTT.

The chain employs TRBV29-1 and TRBJ2-5; 10 bases map to TRBD2. The ends lost 3 bases at V and 6 bases at J; junction bases unmatched: 7. Germline CDR1 SQVTM, CDR2 ANQGSEA. The length of the CDR3 is 14 residues. For the CDR3, the DNA is TGCAGCGTTGACGAGCGGGGGGGCCTACAGACCCAGTACTTC. This gives the protein CSVDERGGLQTQYF.

The chain combines TRBV19 with TRBJ2-7; the match to TRBD2 covers 11 bases. Germline V gives CDR1 LNHDA, CDR2 SQIVND (reference sequence). The CDR3 sequence is 15 residues long. With 4 bases clipped from V and 0 bases from J, the junction kept 2 bases outside the gene matches. CDR3 region: CASSTGLADSYEQYF. The CDR3, as DNA: TGTGCCAGTAGTACGGGACTAGCGGACTCCTACGAGCAGTACTTC.

This clone was recorded once. The rearrangement uses TRBV7-2 and TRBJ2-1; TRBD2 matches 10 bases. The CDR3 is 15 amino acids. CDR1 and CDR2 (germline): SGHTA, FQGNSA. After removal of 5 bases from V and 9 bases from J, the junction contained 10 bases not matched to a gene. The chain's CDR3 is CASSRGLAGAVEQFF. The CDR3 DNA reads TGTGCCAGCAGCCGTGGGCTAGCGGGGGCGGTTGAGCAGTTCTTC.

V usage is TRBV6-6 and J usage is TRBJ1-1, with 10 nucleotides matching TRBD1. V lost 5 bases, J lost 5 bases, and 35 bases stayed unmatched. Germline V lookup: CDR1 MNHNY, CDR2 SVGAGI (reference sequence). This CDR3 region has 24 residues. Here the CDR3 reads CASSLWGTGVYFPKCGSVGTEAFF. The CDR3 DNA reads as TGTGCCAGCAGTCTGTGGGGGACAGGGGTTTATTTCCCCAAGTGTGGTTCTGTGGGTACTGAAGCTTTCTTT.

This chain links TRBV15 with TRBJ1-5; a possible D gene is TRBD1 (5 bases). CDR1 and CDR2 from the germline V gene are LNHNV and YYDKDF (reference sequence). The CDR3 contains 13 residues. V lost 1 base, J lost 9 bases, and 10 bases lay in between. The CDR3 spells CATSRVGTWPQHF. As DNA, the CDR3 is TGTGCCACCAGCAGAGTTGGGACTTGGCCCCAGCATTTT. Variable domain in full (rest from reference TRBV15 and TRBJ1-5): DAMVIQNPRYQVTQFGKPVTLSCSQTLNHNVMYWYQQKSSQAPKLLFHYYDKDFNNEADTPDNFQSRRPNTSFCFLDIRSPGLGDTAMYLCATSRVGTWPQHFGDGTRLSIL.

The chain recombines TRBV7-6 with TRBJ2-3; weak D call: TRBD2 (7 bases). The V end was cut by 0 bases, the J end by 3 bases, with 10 bases between. The CDR3 totals 15 residues. Germline V lookup: CDR1 SGHVS, CDR2 FNYEAQ. This CDR3 is CASSLAGGPTDTQYF. In DNA, the CDR3 is TGTGCCAGCAGCTTAGCGGGGGGGCCTACAGATACGCAGTATTTT.

This chain joins TRBV19 and TRBJ1-3; TRBD1 is a possible D gene (5 bases). This CDR3 comprises 14 residues. CDR1 and CDR2 (germline): LNHDA, SQIVND (reference sequence). Trimming removed 7 bases from V and 2 bases from J, with 12 bases in between. CDR3 in DNA: TGTGCCAGTAAGCTGGGGGGAACTGGAAACACCATATATTTT. Translated, it gives CASKLGGTGNTIYF. Complete variable domain (other parts from reference TRBV19 and TRBJ1-3): DGGITQSPKYLFRKEGQNVTLSCEQNLNHDAMYWYRQDPGQGLRLIYYSQIVNDFQKGDIAEGYSVSREKKESFPLTVTSAQKNPTAFYLCASKLGGTGNTIYFGEGSWLTVV.

This chain links TRBV2 with TRBJ2-1, with a weak D call TRBD2 (5 bases). The germline V and J ends were trimmed by 7 bases and 4 bases, with 17 bases remaining between them. CDR3 length: 15 residues. In germline, CDR1 is SNHLY, CDR2 FYNNEI. CDR3 nucleotide sequence: TGTGCCAGCATTCCCTCTGTCGGGGTTTACAATGAGCAGTTCTTC. This encodes CASIPSVGVYNEQFF. Combining the CDR3 with reference TRBV2 and TRBJ2-1 gives the whole variable domain EPEVTQTPSHQVTQMGQEVILRCVPISNHLYFYWYRQILGQKVEFLVSFYNNEISEKSEIFDDQFSVERPDGSNFTLKIRSTKLEDSAMYFCASIPSVGVYNEQFFGPGTRLTVL.

This sequence joins TRBV6-1 and TRBJ2-1, with 13 positions matching TRBD2. This CDR3 is 16 amino acids long. CDR1 is MNHNS and CDR2 is SASEGT in the germline V gene. The ends lost 4 bases at V and 2 bases at J; junction bases unmatched: 2. CDR3 in amino acids: CASSVGTSGAYNEQFF. The CDR3, as DNA: TGTGCCAGCAGTGTTGGGACTAGCGGGGCCTACAATGAGCAGTTCTTC.

The V call is TRBV2, the J call TRBJ2-1, with a tentative D call TRBD2 (5 bases). Germline loops: CDR1 SNHLY, CDR2 FYNNEI. There are 13 residues in the CDR3. V dropped 7 bases and J dropped 10 bases, with 17 bases sitting between them. The CDR3 loop reads CASNLAGGSEQFF. The CDR3 DNA is TGTGCCAGCAACCTGGCGGGTGGGTCGGAGCAGTTCTTC.

J is TRBJ2-6 and V is TRBV24-1; unclear D gene. From germline, CDR1 is KGHDR and CDR2 SFDVKD. V gave up 1 base and J gave up 0 bases, with 15 bases separating them. This CDR3 is 19 amino acids long. The CDR3 nucleotides are TGTGCCACCAGTGATTTCAGCCGGTGGAGTGGCTCTGGGGCCAACGTCCTGACTTTC. Its translation is CATSDFSRWSGSGANVLTF.

The chain carries TRBV7-2 and TRBJ2-1, with D possibly TRBD1 on 6 matching bases. V dropped 8 bases and J dropped 5 bases, with 19 bases sitting between them. Per the germline V gene, CDR1 is SGHTA and CDR2 is FQGNSA. This CDR3 comprises 15 residues. The CDR3 region is CASGGRAGNDNEQFF. The DNA for the CDR3 is TGTGCCAGCGGGGGCCGCGCAGGGAATGACAATGAGCAGTTCTTC.

This sequence joins TRBV11-3 and TRBJ2-5; TRBD2 aligns across 9 bases. This CDR3 is built from 15 residues. After removal of 3 bases from V and 2 bases from J, the junction contained 4 bases not matched to a gene. CDR1 SGHNT and CDR2 YENEEA come from the germline V gene. The CDR3 loop is CASSFSGGSQETQYF. CDR3 coding DNA: TGTGCCAGCAGCTTTAGCGGGGGATCACAAGAGACCCAGTACTTC.

The chain is built from TRBV2 and TRBJ1-1, with TRBD1 matching over 12 bases. Germline V gene sequence: CDR1 SNHLY, CDR2 FYNNEI. J was trimmed by 1 base and V by 1 base; bases with no gene match: 7. This CDR3 region has 18 residues. This CDR3 is CASSEGWDRGLKNTEAFF. DNA of the CDR3: TGTGCCAGCAGTGAAGGTTGGGACAGGGGGCTAAAGAACACTGAAGCTTTCTTT.

The chain is built from TRBV7-2 and TRBJ1-5, with 8 bases lining up with TRBD1. Looked up from germline, CDR1 is SGHTA and CDR2 is FQGNSA. After removal of 4 bases from V and 2 bases from J, the junction contained 7 bases not matched to a gene. CDR3 length: 16 residues. Here the CDR3 reads CASSSGQGKGNQPQHF. The CDR3 coding sequence is TGTGCCAGCAGCTCCGGACAGGGAAAGGGCAATCAGCCCCAGCATTTT.

The chain couples TRBV28 to TRBJ1-6; D is ambiguous. The germline V and J ends were trimmed by 5 bases and 2 bases, with 13 bases remaining between them. Germline CDR1 and CDR2: MDHEN and SYDVKM. The CDR3 consists of 16 residues. Written as DNA, the CDR3 is TGTGCCAGCAGTATGAAAGTGGGCCCCTATAATTCACCCCTCCACTTT. It specifies CASSMKVGPYNSPLHF.